This paragraph covers one TCR beta chain sequence. The CDR3 covers 16 residues. Between the trimmed V and J ends, which lost 4 bases and 0 bases, there was a span of 14 bases. Germline V CDR1 and CDR2: MNHEY, SVGAGI. This sample stems from a study of blood T cell repertoires in COVID-19. Study as a whole: Sites in the United States, Italy and Spain provided acute and convalescent COVID-19 samples. In each case, the material was cDNA or gDNA derived from T cells, B-cell-depleted T cells, or PBMCs.

Assay used: immunoSEQ multiplex PCR; TCRdb lists only in-frame clones, some missing. The table lists 150,000 to 200,000 clones, approximately 86% of them singletons, with more than 3% in the top ten. The V gene is TRBV6-5, the J gene TRBJ2-3, with D perhaps TRBD2 (5 bases). The sequence derives from a man between 65 and 80 years old with acute or convalescent COVID-19. Input material: peripheral blood. DNA for the CDR3: TGTGCCAGCAGTTCTTACGGAGGTTCTAGCACAGATACGCAGTATTTT. Translated, it gives CASSSYGGSSTDTQYF.